This TCR beta chain was recovered during a study of T cells after posttransplantation cyclophosphamide. Note on this clone: Its specificity is not known.

V gave up 3 bases and J gave up 4 bases; unmatched junction bases: 11. Per the germline V gene, CDR1 is SGHDN and CDR2 is FVKESK. The CDR3 runs to 17 residues. Study-wide findings and caveats: Donor CD8+ memory clones often dominated recipient blood repertoires at later times. TRB overlap between skin or GI tissue T cells and blood was limited.

TCRdb's table, derived via immunoSEQ multiplex PCR, lists solely in-frame clones and lacks some. This sample carries roughly 42,000 clones, roughly 87% of them seen once, and the ten largest clones take roughly 2.5%. Busulfan-fludarabine conditioning, marrow transplant, and cyclophosphamide on days +3 and +4 were administered. The receptor was derived from a male patient aged 55 to 70 who received an allogeneic stem cell transplant from a related donor and was CMV-positive. The graft donor may have contributed some T cells. J is TRBJ1-1 and V is TRBV14; 10 nucleotides align to TRBD1. Sample: PBMCs, taken 55 to 70 days after allogeneic stem cell transplant with posttransplant cyclophosphamide. The CDR3 protein is CASSHHPGQGLGTEAFF. DNA for the CDR3: TGTGCCAGCAGCCATCACCCGGGACAGGGGCTAGGCACTGAAGCTTTCTTT.